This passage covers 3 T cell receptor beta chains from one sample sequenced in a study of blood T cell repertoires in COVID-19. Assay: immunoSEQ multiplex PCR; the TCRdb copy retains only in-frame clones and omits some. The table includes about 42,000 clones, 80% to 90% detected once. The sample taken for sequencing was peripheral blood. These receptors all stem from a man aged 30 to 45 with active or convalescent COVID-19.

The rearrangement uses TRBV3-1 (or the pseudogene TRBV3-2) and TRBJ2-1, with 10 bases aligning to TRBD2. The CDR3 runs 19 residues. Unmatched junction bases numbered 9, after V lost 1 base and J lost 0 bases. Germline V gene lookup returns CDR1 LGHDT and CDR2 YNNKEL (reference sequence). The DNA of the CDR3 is TGTGCCAGCAGCCAAGTCTTAGCGGGGGGCCCGAGCTCCTACAATGAGCAGTTCTTC. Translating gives CASSQVLAGGPSSYNEQFF.

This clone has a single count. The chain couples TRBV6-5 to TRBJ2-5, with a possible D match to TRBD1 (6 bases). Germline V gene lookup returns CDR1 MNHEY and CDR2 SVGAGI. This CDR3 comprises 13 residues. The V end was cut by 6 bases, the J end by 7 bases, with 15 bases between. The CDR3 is CASRDSGDRTQYF. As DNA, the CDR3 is TGTGCCAGCAGGGACAGTGGGGATCGGACCCAGTACTTC.

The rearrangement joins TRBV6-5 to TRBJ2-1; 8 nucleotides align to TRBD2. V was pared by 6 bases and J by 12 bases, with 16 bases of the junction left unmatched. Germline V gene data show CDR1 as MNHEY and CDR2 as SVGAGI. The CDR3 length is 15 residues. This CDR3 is CASRSSGGSLTGQFF. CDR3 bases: TGTGCCAGCAGGAGCAGCGGGGGTTCTTTAACGGGGCAGTTCTTC.